Following are 28 T cell receptor beta chains from one sample sequenced in a study of blood T cell repertoires in COVID-19. The method was immunoSEQ multiplex PCR; TCRdb's version includes in-frame clones alone and lacks a portion of them. The sample contains about 330,000 clones, about 87% of which appear only once. The sample taken for sequencing was peripheral blood. Receptors originate from a man aged 25 to 45 with COVID-19, enrolled during active disease.

V gene TRBV10-2 combines with J gene TRBJ1-5, with D tentatively TRBD1 (6 bases). This CDR3 contains 14 residues. Trimming removed 2 bases at V and 4 bases at J, with 9 bases between. The germline V gene encodes CDR1 WSHSY and CDR2 SAAADI. The CDR3 loop is CASSEQGLNQPQHF. The CDR3, as DNA: TGCGCCAGCAGTGAGCAGGGGCTAAATCAGCCCCAGCATTTT.

This chain joins TRBV19 and TRBJ1-1, with 8 bases aligning to TRBD1. This CDR3 spans 14 amino acids. Per germline, CDR1 LNHDA and CDR2 SQIVND (reference sequence). V lost 4 bases, J lost 4 bases, and 5 bases stayed unmatched. CDR3 DNA sequence: TGTGCCAGTAGTAGGAGACAGGGGCCCACTGAAGCTTTCTTT. It is translated as CASSRRQGPTEAFF.

The J gene is TRBJ1-6, the V gene TRBV4-2; no definite D call. This CDR3 is 16 amino acids long. Germline values: CDR1 LGHNA, CDR2 YNFKEQ. Trimming cost V 1 base and J 0 bases, with 7 bases left between them. CDR3 protein: CASSQGGSSYNSPLHF. The DNA of the CDR3 is TGTGCCAGCAGCCAAGGAGGGAGCTCCTATAATTCACCCCTCCACTTT.

The chain uses TRBV5-4 and TRBJ1-5; 10 bases are a match to TRBD1. CDR1 and CDR2 from the germline V gene are SGHNT and YYREEE (reference sequence). The CDR3 covers 15 residues. V was pared by 4 bases and J by 5 bases, with 6 bases of the junction left unmatched. The CDR3, as DNA: TGTGCCAGCAGCAGCGGAGGGACAGGGGATCAGCCCCAGCATTTT. It encodes CASSSGGTGDQPQHF.

The chain carries TRBV25-1 and TRBJ1-2; maybe TRBD1 (6 bases). The CDR3 is 18 residues long. Trimming took 3 bases from V and 4 from J, leaving 24 bases between them. Germline CDR1 and CDR2: MGHDK and SYGVNS. CDR3 amino acids: CASSDSSLRNRESYGYTF. The CDR3 nucleotides read TGTGCCAGCAGTGATTCTTCCCTTAGAAACAGGGAGAGCTATGGCTACACCTTC.

This clone showed up just a few times. V gene TRBV7-9 combines with J gene TRBJ1-3; 8 nucleotides match TRBD1. V was pared by 3 bases and J by 4 bases, with 11 bases of the junction left unmatched. The CDR3 sequence is 17 residues long. Germline CDR1 is SEHNR and CDR2 is FQNEAQ (reference sequence). The CDR3 DNA reads as TGTGCCAGCAGCTTGGGGACAGGCTTTACTGGGGGAAACACCATATATTTT. Protein sequence: CASSLGTGFTGGNTIYF.

The chain joins TRBV7-2 to TRBJ2-7; D gene ambiguous. CDR1 and CDR2 from the germline V gene are SGHTA and FQGNSA. The CDR3 is 14 residues long. The ends were cut back, 2 bases at V and 4 bases at J, with 12 bases in the middle. CDR3 nucleotide sequence: TGTGCCAGCAGCTTATGGCGGATGTCTTACGAGCAGTACTTC. Its protein product is CASSLWRMSYEQYF.

The chain couples TRBV28 to TRBJ1-5; 9 positions agree with TRBD1. The CDR3 extends over 13 amino acids. J lost 7 bases, V lost 7 bases, and 5 bases had no gene match. The germline CDR1 and CDR2 sequences are MDHEN and SYDVKM. The CDR3 region is CASKGQGHQPQHF. The DNA of the CDR3 is TGTGCCAGCAAGGGACAGGGCCACCAGCCCCAGCATTTT.

The chain employs TRBV7-3 and TRBJ2-1; 9 positions match TRBD1. This CDR3 region has 17 residues. The germline gives CDR1 SGHTA, CDR2 FQGTGA. Losses at the gene ends were 2 bases for V and 7 bases for J; bases not matched to a gene: 12. CDR3 loop: CASSLLPGGQGRNEQFF. The CDR3 DNA reads TGTGCCAGCAGCTTACTTCCTGGGGGACAGGGACGGAATGAGCAGTTCTTC.

This chain connects TRBV4-3 to TRBJ2-1, with no clear D. The CDR3 contains 17 residues. Trimming pared 4 bases from V and 0 bases from J, leaving 16 bases between. The germline CDR1 and CDR2 sequences are LGHNA and YSLEER. The CDR3 is CASSRAAPGFSYNEQFF. The CDR3 nucleotides read TGCGCCAGCAGCCGAGCAGCTCCCGGGTTCTCCTACAATGAGCAGTTCTTC.

This clone has just one count. The rearrangement joins TRBV2 to TRBJ2-5; D possibly corresponds to TRBD2 (7 bases). In germline, CDR1 is SNHLY, CDR2 FYNNEI. The ends were cut back, 8 bases at V and 2 bases at J, with 15 bases in the middle. This CDR3 comprises 14 residues. The CDR3 sequence is CASVAGAGQETQYF. DNA for the CDR3: TGTGCCAGCGTTGCGGGGGCGGGACAAGAGACCCAGTACTTC.

The chain uses TRBV28 and TRBJ2-1; 7 bases map to TRBD1. CDR3 length: 15 residues. Germline V gives CDR1 MDHEN, CDR2 SYDVKM. After removal of 5 bases from V and 2 bases from J, the junction contained 6 bases not matched to a gene. CDR3 in DNA: TGTGCCAGCAGTAGTACAGGGGCTCCCTACAATGAGCAGTTCTTC. It is translated as CASSSTGAPYNEQFF.

In its sample, this clone was seen once. The chain links TRBV4-1 to TRBJ2-3; 13 bases are shared with TRBD2. CDR1 is MGHRA and CDR2 is YSYEKL in the germline V gene. With 2 bases clipped from V and 6 bases from J, the junction kept 8 bases outside the gene matches. CDR3 length equals 17 residues. The CDR3 here is CASSQSLLAGGLDTQYF. The CDR3 DNA follows: TGCGCCAGCAGCCAATCTTTACTAGCGGGGGGGCTTGATACGCAGTATTTT.

This sequence joins TRBV28 and TRBJ2-7; TRBD1 matches 7 bases. With V trimmed by 8 bases and J by 9 bases, 10 bases remained unmatched. The germline CDR1 and CDR2 sequences are MDHEN and SYDVKM. The CDR3 covers 12 residues. This CDR3 reads CASGDRVIGQYF. The CDR3 DNA reads as TGTGCCAGCGGCGACAGGGTCATAGGGCAGTACTTC.

The rearrangement links TRBV11-1 to TRBJ1-1, with 8 positions matching TRBD1. The CDR3 spans 12 residues. V shed 4 bases, J shed 10 bases, and the junction held 5 bases outside the gene matches. The V gene's germline CDR1 is SGHAT and CDR2 FQDESV (reference sequence). The DNA of the CDR3 is TGTGCCAGCAGCTCGACAGGGGCATCAGCTTTCTTT. Translated: CASSSTGASAFF.

V gene TRBV7-9 combines with J gene TRBJ2-7; 12 positions match TRBD2. Germline trimming cut 5 bases from V and 3 bases from J; bases unmatched to any gene: 8. The CDR3 is made up of 16 amino acids. Germline V gene lookup returns CDR1 SEHNR and CDR2 FQNEAQ (reference sequence). CDR3 in DNA: TGTGCCAGCAGCGGAAGGGCGGGACTAGCGGGCTACGAGCAGTACTTC. Translated: CASSGRAGLAGYEQYF.

The chain recombines TRBV9 with TRBJ2-1; a possible D gene is TRBD2 (5 bases). The CDR3 length is 17 residues. Trimming left V 2 bases short and J 1 base short, with 16 bases between. CDR1 is SGDLS, CDR2 YYNGEE, per germline. The CDR3 DNA follows: TGTGCCAGCAGCGTGACGGCAGAGGGCCATTCCTACAATGAGCAGTTCTTC. This sequence encodes CASSVTAEGHSYNEQFF.

The J gene is TRBJ2-1, the V gene TRBV19; the D is unclear. Per germline, CDR1 LNHDA and CDR2 SQIVND (reference sequence). V shed 3 bases and J shed 6 bases, with 6 bases lying between them. The length of the CDR3 is 12 residues. The CDR3 loop reads CASSIMANEQFF. The CDR3 region has the DNA TGTGCCAGTAGTATCATGGCCAATGAGCAGTTCTTC.

This chain uses TRBV9 with TRBJ1-2; D is possibly TRBD1 (5 bases). The V gene's germline CDR1 is SGDLS and CDR2 YYNGEE. This CDR3 region has 15 residues. The V and J ends lost 6 bases and 7 bases respectively, with 22 bases between them. The CDR3 is CASTPGGVVTGGYTF. Written as DNA, the CDR3 is TGTGCCAGCACCCCCGGGGGGGTCGTGACCGGTGGCTACACCTTC.

V and J are TRBV25-1 and TRBJ2-1, with TRBD2 matching over 10 bases. CDR3 length equals 18 residues. CDR1 is MGHDK, CDR2 SYGVNS, per germline. V lost 1 base, J lost 1 base, and 7 bases stayed unmatched. CDR3 in amino acids: CASSEWDDSGRSYNEQFF. CDR3 bases: TGTGCCAGCAGTGAATGGGATGATAGCGGGAGGTCCTACAATGAGCAGTTCTTC.

Only a few counts were recorded for this clone. The chain combines TRBV19 with TRBJ2-1; 7 bases are a match to TRBD2. This CDR3 is 16 amino acids long. Germline loops: CDR1 LNHDA, CDR2 SQIVND (reference sequence). Unmatched junction bases numbered 10, after V lost 3 bases and J lost 5 bases. In DNA, the CDR3 is TGTGCCAGTAGTATCCCCTCGGGGGGAAAGAACAATGAGCAGTTCTTC. Its protein product is CASSIPSGGKNNEQFF.

V is TRBV3-1 (or the pseudogene TRBV3-2) and J is TRBJ1-1, with D uncertain. Trimming pared 0 bases from V and 1 base from J, leaving 9 bases between. The CDR3 runs 15 residues. The germline gives CDR1 LGHDT, CDR2 YNNKEL (reference sequence). In DNA form, the CDR3 reads TGTGCCAGCAGCCAAGATCGGGCGGGGAACACTGAAGCTTTCTTT. Its protein is CASSQDRAGNTEAFF.

The chain is built from TRBV27 and TRBJ2-7, with 7 bases aligning to TRBD2. The J segment lost 0 bases and the V segment lost 6 bases, leaving 8 bases of the junction unmatched. The V gene's germline CDR1 is MNHEY and CDR2 SMNVEV (reference sequence). The CDR3 loop spans 15 amino acids. The DNA of the CDR3 is TGTGCCAGCAGCTCAAAGGGCGGGAGCTCCTACGAGCAGTACTTC. Its protein product is CASSSKGGSSYEQYF.

As concerns this clone: This may stem from a read error, because a much larger clone lies one nucleotide away. This specimen includes other DNA sequences encoding the same CDR3. The V call is TRBV16, the J call TRBJ1-6; 7 nucleotides align to TRBD1. Losses at the gene ends were 9 bases for V and 6 bases for J; bases not matched to a gene: 14. Looked up from germline, CDR1 is KGHSY and CDR2 is FQNENV. The CDR3 is made up of 16 amino acids. The CDR3 region is CASSSDRPLGNSPLHF. CDR3 sequence (DNA): TGTGCCAGTAGCTCGGACAGGCCTTTGGGTAATTCACCCCTCCACTTT.

The rearrangement joins TRBV7-8 to TRBJ1-1; D might be TRBD1 (6 bases). CDR1 and CDR2 (germline): SGHVS, FQNEAQ. This CDR3 is built from 16 residues. V lost 4 bases, J lost 0 bases, and 15 bases lay in between. The CDR3 sequence: CASSSRGGLMNTEAFF. CDR3 in DNA: TGTGCCAGCAGCTCACGTGGGGGCCTCATGAACACTGAAGCTTTCTTT.

This clone is termed medium-sized (0.01 to 0.1%). The CDR3 sequence is CASSQDVTGDTYGYTF. The CDR3 bases are TGTGCCAGCAGCCAAGATGTCACAGGAGATACCTATGGCTACACCTTC. This chain connects TRBV3-1 (or the pseudogene TRBV3-2) to TRBJ1-2; D may be TRBD1 (5 bases). This CDR3 has 16 residues. V shed 0 bases and J shed 4 bases, with 15 bases lying between them. Germline V gene sequence: CDR1 LGHDT, CDR2 YNNKEL (reference sequence).

The sample holds one count of this clone. This chain connects TRBV9 to TRBJ2-2, with 12 bases lining up with TRBD2. Germline CDR1 and CDR2: SGDLS and YYNGEE. The CDR3 consists of 17 residues. Trimming at V came to 7 bases and at J to 4 bases, leaving 11 bases not matched to a gene. The CDR3 is CASRTSGGPTGTGELFF. The CDR3, as DNA: TGTGCCAGCCGTACTAGCGGGGGGCCGACGGGCACCGGGGAGCTGTTTTTT.

The chain joins TRBV28 to TRBJ2-4; D is unclear. The CDR3 is 15 residues long. Trimming stripped 5 bases from V and 0 bases from J, with 11 bases between. Germline CDR1 and CDR2: MDHEN and SYDVKM. As DNA, the CDR3 is TGTGCCAGCAGTACCGGAGCGCTAGCCAAAAACATTCAGTACTTC. As protein: CASSTGALAKNIQYF.